This T cell receptor (beta chain) stems from a study of T cell responses to AZD1222 COVID-19 vaccine. Study conclusions and caveats: Without day 14 samples, only post-peak T cell repertoires were studied. A reported finding is that nearly half of spike-specific TCRs target unmutated variant regions. Most donors were white British, females outnumbered males, and clonal diversity was possibly underestimated.

Trimming cost V 0 bases and J 2 bases, with 11 bases left between them. Per the germline V gene, CDR1 is SGHDT and CDR2 is YYEEEE. The CDR3 is 15 amino acids. Notes on this clone: Antigen specificity is unknown.

Sequenced by immunoSEQ multiplex PCR; TCRdb stores in-frame clones only, minus some. This sample yields about 100,000 clones, of which about 87% are seen a single time; more than 15% belongs to the top ten. The V gene is TRBV5-6, the J gene TRBJ1-2; D is unresolved. The clonotype was recovered from an adult in good health. The specimen comprised peripheral blood, sampled on day 0 of AZD1222 vaccination. The CDR3 DNA is TGTGCCAGCAGCTTGGCTCGTAGGGAGAACTATGGCTACACCTTC. It yields the protein CASSLARRENYGYTF.